A single sample gave rise to the 30 T cell receptor beta chains below, sequenced in a study of T cell responses to AZD1222 COVID-19 vaccine. Clones were sequenced by immunoSEQ multiplex PCR, and TCRdb holds only the in-frame ones, with some missing. The data contain 140,000 to 150,000 clones, around 89% of them singletons. Sequenced here: peripheral blood, sampled on day 0 of AZD1222 vaccination. These receptors were taken from an adult in good health.

Points on this clone: Other nucleotide sequences in the sample specify the same CDR3. The rearrangement links TRBV18 to TRBJ2-3, with unresolved D. This CDR3 region has 13 residues. V was cut by 3 bases and J by 0 bases, with 4 bases left in between. Germline V CDR1 and CDR2: KGHSH, LQKENI. CDR3 coding DNA: TGTGCCAGCTCACCCCCTAGCACAGATACGCAGTATTTT. Translated: CASSPPSTDTQYF.

This clone was recorded once. The rearrangement links TRBV7-9 to TRBJ1-4, with D possibly matching TRBD1 (5 bases). The CDR3 is 14 amino acids. Per the germline V gene, CDR1 is SEHNR and CDR2 is FQNEAQ (reference sequence). V gave up 1 base and J gave up 7 bases, with 10 bases separating them. Written as DNA, the CDR3 is TGTGCCAGCAGCTTAGTCAACCAGGGTGAAAAACTGTTTTTT. Translating it yields CASSLVNQGEKLFF.

J is TRBJ1-2 and V is TRBV6-5; 8 bases agree with TRBD1. V trimming: 6 bases; J trimming: 1 base; junction bases outside the gene matches: 4. Per germline, CDR1 MNHEY and CDR2 SVGAGI. This CDR3 is 14 amino acids long. DNA for the CDR3: TGTGCCAGCAGCCGGACAGGGAGTAACTATGGCTACACCTTC. Translating it yields CASSRTGSNYGYTF.

This clone was seen a single time. The J gene is TRBJ1-1, the V gene TRBV6-5, with D maybe TRBD1 (5 bases). V lost 0 bases to trimming and J lost 0 bases, with 11 bases between them. This CDR3 spans 16 amino acids. CDR1 is MNHEY, CDR2 SVGAGI, per germline. The CDR3 DNA reads TGTGCCAGCAGTTACTCCGCGGGACCGATGAACACTGAAGCTTTCTTT. This translates into CASSYSAGPMNTEAFF.

V usage is TRBV14 and J usage is TRBJ1-1; D uncertain. Germline loops: CDR1 SGHDN, CDR2 FVKESK. This CDR3 contains 18 residues. The V end was cut by 2 bases, the J end by 0 bases, with 19 bases between. CDR3 sequence (DNA): TGTGCCAGCAGCCAATTCGGGCTAAAGGATCCAATGAACACTGAAGCTTTCTTT. Encoded protein: CASSQFGLKDPMNTEAFF.

This clone came up once. This chain uses TRBV19 with TRBJ1-4, with D possibly matching TRBD1 (5 bases). V shed 3 bases and J shed 1 base, with 18 bases lying between them. Germline CDR1 and CDR2: LNHDA and SQIVND (reference sequence). This CDR3 has 18 residues. This CDR3 is CASSIFGTREITNEKLFF. The CDR3 DNA reads TGTGCCAGTAGTATTTTTGGGACCCGGGAAATAACTAATGAAAAACTGTTTTTT. The variable domain in full, with the rest retrieved from reference TRBV19 and TRBJ1-4, is DGGITQSPKYLFRKEGQNVTLSCEQNLNHDAMYWYRQDPGQGLRLIYYSQIVNDFQKGDIAEGYSVSREKKESFPLTVTSAQKNPTAFYLCASSIFGTREITNEKLFFGSGTQLSVL.

J is TRBJ2-3 and V is TRBV2; no reliable D call. The CDR3 has 12 residues. The ends were cut back, 1 base at V and 3 bases at J, with 2 bases in the middle. Germline V gene lookup returns CDR1 SNHLY and CDR2 FYNNEI. The CDR3 DNA is TGTGCCAGCAGTGAAGTGACAGATACGCAGTATTTT. Protein sequence: CASSEVTDTQYF.

The genes are TRBV7-9 and TRBJ1-1; D not certain. Trimming took 2 bases from V and 6 from J, leaving 10 bases between them. This CDR3 is built from 13 residues. The V gene's germline CDR1 is SEHNR and CDR2 FQNEAQ (reference sequence). In nucleotides, the CDR3 is TGTGCCAGCAGCTTAAGCCAGGCGTCTGAAGCTTTCTTT. It encodes CASSLSQASEAFF.

CDR3 coding DNA: TGTGCCAGCAGCTTAAACACAGGGGGCCAAGAGACCCAGTACTTC. The encoded protein is CASSLNTGGQETQYF. The chain has TRBV7-2 and TRBJ2-5; 8 bases match TRBD1. The V segment lost 2 bases and the J segment 1 base; nucleotides outside the gene matches: 3. Per germline, CDR1 SGHTA and CDR2 FQGNSA. The CDR3 contains 15 residues. Full variable domain (outside the CDR3, taken from reference TRBV7-2 and TRBJ2-5): GAGVSQSPSNKVTEKGKDVELRCDPISGHTALYWYRQSLGQGLEFLIYFQGNSAPDKSGLPSDRFSAERTGGSVSTLTIQRTQQEDSAVYLCASSLNTGGQETQYFGPGTRLLVL.

The J gene is TRBJ1-2, the V gene TRBV24-1; no definite D call. V gave up 4 bases and J gave up 3 bases, with 11 bases separating them. The CDR3 consists of 14 residues. Looked up from germline, CDR1 is KGHDR and CDR2 is SFDVKD. The CDR3 region is CATSERRFDYGYTF. Written as DNA, the CDR3 is TGTGCCACCAGTGAAAGGAGGTTTGACTATGGCTACACCTTC.

The chain employs TRBV19 and TRBJ1-5; weak D call: TRBD1 (5 bases). V lost 3 bases, J lost 5 bases, and 8 bases lay in between. The CDR3 totals 13 residues. CDR1 is LNHDA, CDR2 SQIVND, per germline (reference sequence). CDR3 protein: CASSIGRDQPQHF. In DNA, the CDR3 is TGTGCCAGTAGTATCGGCAGGGATCAGCCCCAGCATTTT. The variable domain in full, completed from reference TRBV19 and TRBJ1-5, reads DGGITQSPKYLFRKEGQNVTLSCEQNLNHDAMYWYRQDPGQGLRLIYYSQIVNDFQKGDIAEGYSVSREKKESFPLTVTSAQKNPTAFYLCASSIGRDQPQHFGDGTRLSIL.

This chain joins TRBV4-1 and TRBJ1-1, with D perhaps matching TRBD1 (6 bases). CDR3 size: 16 residues. CDR1 is MGHRA and CDR2 is YSYEKL in the germline V gene. Trimming left V 1 base short and J 4 bases short, with 16 bases between. CDR3 region: CASSQVGGRGPTEAFF. Here the CDR3 DNA reads TGCGCCAGCAGCCAAGTAGGCGGCAGGGGCCCCACTGAAGCTTTCTTT.

The chain combines TRBV30 with TRBJ2-7; the D gene is possibly TRBD2 (5 bases). The V gene's germline CDR1 is GTSNPN and CDR2 SVGIG (reference sequence). This CDR3 comprises 13 residues. The V and J ends lost 3 bases and 2 bases respectively, with 11 bases between them. CDR3 nucleotides: TGTGCCTGGAGACCCCCGACTACCTACGAGCAGTACTTC. Protein product: CAWRPPTTYEQYF.

This chain uses TRBV21-1 with TRBJ1-1. TRBV21-1 is a pseudogene segment. This CDR3 contains 16 residues. The chain's CDR3 is CASSKDAAGRKTEAFF. Here the CDR3 DNA reads TGTGCCAGCAGCAAAGACGCGGCAGGGAGGAAGACTGAAGCTTTCTTT.

The CDR3 sequence: CASEGNTEAFF. Written as DNA, the CDR3 is TGTGCCAGCGAGGGGAACACTGAAGCTTTCTTT. V gene TRBV28 combines with J gene TRBJ1-1; D unresolved. Germline V gene lookup returns CDR1 MDHEN and CDR2 SYDVKM. Trimming stripped 8 bases from V and 1 base from J, with 5 bases between. This CDR3 is 11 amino acids long.

The chain links TRBV28 to TRBJ2-7; D is perhaps TRBD1 (6 bases). V was clipped by 7 bases and J by 3 bases, with 13 bases between them. CDR1 is MDHEN, CDR2 SYDVKM, per germline. This CDR3 spans 13 amino acids. The CDR3 nucleotides are TGTGCCAGCAATGGGACACCTTACTACGAGCAGTACTTC. It translates to CASNGTPYYEQYF.

This clone was seen only a few times. The chain combines TRBV2 with TRBJ2-4; no clear D gene. V shed 4 bases and J shed 0 bases, with 10 bases lying between them. Germline loops: CDR1 SNHLY, CDR2 FYNNEI. The CDR3 extends over 15 amino acids. The CDR3 coding sequence is TGTGCCAGCAGTGTGTGGCGCCAAGCCAAAAACATTCAGTACTTC. Translated: CASSVWRQAKNIQYF.

CDR3 protein: CASSPLLGQGSGGYTF. The DNA for the CDR3 is TGTGCCAGCAGCCCGCTTCTAGGGCAGGGGAGTGGAGGCTACACCTTC. The V gene is TRBV3-1 (or the pseudogene TRBV3-2), the J gene TRBJ1-2; D might be TRBD1 (6 bases). This CDR3 region has 16 residues. Trimming stripped 4 bases from V and 8 bases from J, with 23 bases between. CDR1 LGHDT and CDR2 YNNKEL come from the germline V gene (reference sequence).

The sample holds one count of this clone. DNA of the CDR3: TGCGCCAGCAGCCAAGACACCTACGCGCCCCAGCATTTT. This translates into CASSQDTYAPQHF. The J gene is TRBJ1-5, the V gene TRBV4-1; D not certain. Germline CDR1 MGHRA, CDR2 YSYEKL. Trimming left V 0 bases short and J 9 bases short, with 9 bases between. The length of the CDR3 is 13 residues.

CDR3 sequence reads: CASSWGLGAGANVLTF. DNA of the CDR3: TGTGCCAGCAGCTGGGGGTTGGGGGCTGGGGCCAACGTCCTGACTTTC. The chain employs TRBV11-2 and TRBJ2-6; D is possibly TRBD1 or TRBD2 (5 bases each). Germline loops: CDR1 SGHAT, CDR2 FQNNGV. Trimming stripped 4 bases from V and 2 bases from J, with 12 bases between. The length of the CDR3 is 16 residues.

The V gene is TRBV5-1, the J gene TRBJ2-7; 7 nucleotides line up with TRBD2. CDR1 and CDR2 (germline): SGHRS, YFSETQ. The CDR3 loop spans 14 amino acids. V gave up 2 bases and J gave up 4 bases; unmatched junction bases: 6. In DNA form, the CDR3 reads TGCGCCAGCAGCTTCAGCGGGGTTTCGTACGAGCAGTACTTC. This translates into CASSFSGVSYEQYF. Full variable domain (rest looked up from reference TRBV5-1 and TRBJ2-7): KAGVTQTPRYLIKTRGQQVTLSCSPISGHRSVSWYQQTPGQGLQFLFEYFSETQRNKGNFPGRFSGRQFSNSRSEMNVSTLELGDSALYLCASSFSGVSYEQYFGPGTRLTVT.

This clone turned up a few times. The chain uses TRBV5-1 and TRBJ2-3; D might be TRBD2 (6 bases). CDR1 is SGHRS, CDR2 YFSETQ, per germline. Trimming took off 6 bases at V and 6 bases at J, with 20 bases between the two ends. This CDR3 region has 15 residues. DNA for the CDR3: TGCGCCAGCAAAAACCGGGGGACGGGGGACGATACGCAGTATTTT. This sequence encodes CASKNRGTGDDTQYF.

The chain is built from TRBV2 and TRBJ2-1; 8 positions match TRBD2. CDR1 and CDR2 from the germline V gene are SNHLY and FYNNEI. J was trimmed by 9 bases and V by 6 bases; bases with no gene match: 19. The CDR3 covers 17 residues. CDR3 sequence reads: CASSTREGTRYPGEQFF. CDR3 coding DNA: TGTGCCAGCAGCACGAGGGAAGGGACTAGATACCCTGGTGAGCAGTTCTTC.

This clone has only a few counts. The gene calls are TRBV7-9 and TRBJ2-5; 12 bases agree with TRBD2. The ends lost 5 bases at V and 4 bases at J; junction bases unmatched: 8. The CDR3 loop spans 16 amino acids. Germline V gene lookup returns CDR1 SEHNR and CDR2 FQNEAQ (reference sequence). The DNA for the CDR3 is TGTGCCAGCAGCCGAACCCTAGCGGGGGGGCGAGAGACCCAGTACTTC. Translated: CASSRTLAGGRETQYF.

The chain carries TRBV10-1 and TRBJ1-5, with 7 bases that match TRBD1. The germline gives CDR1 WNHNN, CDR2 SYGVQD (reference sequence). The V and J ends lost 0 bases and 6 bases, in that order; junction bases with no gene match: 5. CDR3 length equals 15 residues. The DNA for the CDR3 is TGCGCCAGCAGTGAGTCGACAGGGTCAAGTCAGCCCCAGCATTTT. Its protein product is CASSESTGSSQPQHF.

V and J are TRBV14 and TRBJ2-2; D may be TRBD1 (5 bases). Trimming pared 4 bases from V and 4 bases from J, leaving 7 bases between. The CDR3 has 13 residues. The germline V gene encodes CDR1 SGHDN and CDR2 FVKESK. This CDR3 is CASSLQVTGELFF. In DNA form, the CDR3 reads TGTGCCAGCAGCCTACAGGTCACCGGGGAGCTGTTTTTT. Looking up the rest from reference TRBV14 and TRBJ2-2 gives the full variable domain: EAGVTQFPSHSVIEKGQTVTLRCDPISGHDNLYWYRRVMGKEIKFLLHFVKESKQDESGMPNNRFLAERTGGTYSTLKVQPAELEDSGVYFCASSLQVTGELFFGEGSRLTVL.

This sequence joins TRBV29-1 and TRBJ1-2; 11 bases are a match to TRBD1. J lost 7 bases, V lost 7 bases, and 5 bases had no gene match. CDR1 is SQVTM, CDR2 ANQGSEA, per germline. There are 12 residues in the CDR3. CDR3 nucleotide sequence: TGCAGCGCGATGGGACAGGGGGGTGGCTACACCTTC. As protein: CSAMGQGGGYTF.

This chain uses TRBV19 with TRBJ1-1; 7 bases fit TRBD1. Unmatched junction bases numbered 2, after V lost 4 bases and J lost 0 bases. Germline CDR1 reads LNHDA; CDR2 reads SQIVND (reference sequence). The CDR3 has 14 residues. The DNA of the CDR3 is TGTGCCAGTAGTAAGGGGGCGGTGAACACTGAAGCTTTCTTT. Amino acids: CASSKGAVNTEAFF. Variable domain in full (rest from reference TRBV19 and TRBJ1-1): DGGITQSPKYLFRKEGQNVTLSCEQNLNHDAMYWYRQDPGQGLRLIYYSQIVNDFQKGDIAEGYSVSREKKESFPLTVTSAQKNPTAFYLCASSKGAVNTEAFFGQGTRLTVV.

The chain combines TRBV5-5 with TRBJ2-1; D is unresolved. The CDR3 is 15 residues long. V lost 4 bases to trimming and J lost 0 bases, with 11 bases between them. Looked up from germline, CDR1 is SGHKS and CDR2 is YYEKEE (reference sequence). The CDR3 DNA follows: TGTGCCAGCAGCGGCCCAGGTGGCTCCTACAATGAGCAGTTCTTC. Residues: CASSGPGGSYNEQFF. The full variable domain, its missing parts supplied by reference TRBV5-5 and TRBJ2-1, is DAGVTQSPTHLIKTRGQQVTLRCSPISGHKSVSWYQQVLGQGPQFIFQYYEKEERGRGNFPDRFSARQFPNYSSELNVNALLLGDSALYLCASSGPGGSYNEQFFGPGTRLTVL.

In nucleotides, the CDR3 is TGTGCCAGCAGCTCGGGGACAGTCCTCTATGGCTACACCTTC. It yields the protein CASSSGTVLYGYTF. The rearrangement links TRBV7-9 to TRBJ1-2; 7 nucleotides line up with TRBD1. Germline V gene data show CDR1 as SEHNR and CDR2 as FQNEAQ (reference sequence). Trimming took 4 bases from V and 4 from J; bases not matched to a gene: 6. This CDR3 has 14 residues.